This T cell receptor beta chain was captured in a study of T-cell reconstitution after alpha-beta-depleted transplantation in children. Study-level points and caveats: From newly produced T cells came most of the T-cell counts and diversity one year after transplant. Expanded graft clones numbering several hundred reportedly gave rise to alpha-beta T cells about two months after transplant. Surviving recipient T cells and intrathymic progenitors accounted for some patients' high TCRbeta diversity at day 60.

The CDR3 has 14 amino acids. In germline, CDR1 is LGHNA, CDR2 YNFKEQ. Trimming stripped 6 bases from V and 4 bases from J, with 16 bases between. This clonotype was detected many times. The antigen is undetermined. For TCRbeta, the library was prepared with unique molecular identifiers. TCRdb reprocessed the PCR reads with MiXCR, giving one entry per CDR3 protein. Of around 180,000 distinct CDR3 sequences in the sample, around 10% are singletons; the top ten hold roughly an eighth. The V call is TRBV4-2, the J call TRBJ2-7; D is undetermined. The clonotype was recovered from a boy aged 2-9 years with acute myeloid leukemia, due to receive a stem cell transplant. Sequencing was performed on PBMCs, taken before TCRalphabeta/CD19-depleted stem cell transplant. CDR3 sequence (DNA): TGTGCCAGCAGTTACGACACCGAAATTTACGAGCAGTACTTC. Its translation is CASSYDTEIYEQYF.